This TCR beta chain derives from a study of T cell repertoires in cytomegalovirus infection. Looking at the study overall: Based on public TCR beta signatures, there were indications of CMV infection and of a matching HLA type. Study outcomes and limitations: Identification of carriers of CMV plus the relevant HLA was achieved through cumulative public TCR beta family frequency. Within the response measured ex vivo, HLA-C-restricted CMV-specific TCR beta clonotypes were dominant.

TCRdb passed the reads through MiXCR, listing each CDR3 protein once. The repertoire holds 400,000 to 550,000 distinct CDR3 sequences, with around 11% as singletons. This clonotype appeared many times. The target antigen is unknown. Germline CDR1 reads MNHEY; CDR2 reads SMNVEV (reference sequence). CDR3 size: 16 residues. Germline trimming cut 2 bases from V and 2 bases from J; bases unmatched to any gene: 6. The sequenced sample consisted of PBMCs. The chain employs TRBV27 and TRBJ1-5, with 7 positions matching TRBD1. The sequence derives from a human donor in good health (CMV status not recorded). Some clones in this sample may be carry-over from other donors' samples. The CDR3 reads CASSLRSGTGNQPQHF. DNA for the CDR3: TGTGCCAGCAGTTTAAGATCCGGGACAGGCAATCAGCCCCAGCATTTT.